A single sample gave rise to the 25 T cell receptor beta chains below, sequenced in a study of T cell responses to AZD1222 COVID-19 vaccine. Clones were read by immunoSEQ multiplex PCR, and TCRdb kept only the in-frame ones, dropping some. The data contain around 120,000 clones, approximately 92% of them seen just once; the ten biggest clones take up roughly 13%. Sample: peripheral blood, taken on day 0 of AZD1222 vaccination. The source of these receptors is an adult in good health.

This rearrangement joins TRBV30 to TRBJ2-6; 9 nucleotides align to TRBD1. The J segment lost 1 base and the V segment lost 4 bases, leaving 5 bases of the junction unmatched. The CDR3 has 16 amino acids. Germline V gene lookup returns CDR1 GTSNPN and CDR2 SVGIG (reference sequence). The CDR3 sequence is CAWKGQGFSGANVLTF. DNA for the CDR3: TGTGCCTGGAAGGGACAGGGCTTTTCTGGGGCCAACGTCCTGACTTTC.

The CDR3 DNA follows: TGTGCCAGCAGCCAAATTAGCGGGGTTAGCACAGATACGCAGTATTTT. It encodes CASSQISGVSTDTQYF. The rearrangement joins TRBV5-6 to TRBJ2-3; 8 bases map to TRBD2. With V trimmed by 4 bases and J by 0 bases, 7 bases remained unmatched. Germline V CDR1 and CDR2: SGHDT, YYEEEE. The CDR3 runs 16 residues.

This chain connects TRBV18 to TRBJ2-7, with 7 bases lining up with TRBD1. The germline CDR1 and CDR2 sequences are KGHSH and LQKENI. Trimming took 2 bases from V and 4 from J; bases not matched to a gene: 8. The CDR3 runs 15 residues. The CDR3 coding sequence is TGTGCCAGCTCACCATCTCGACAGGGTGGATACGAGCAGTACTTC. Protein sequence: CASSPSRQGGYEQYF.

The chain carries TRBV6-5 and TRBJ1-5; D gene uncertain. Germline V gives CDR1 MNHEY, CDR2 SVGAGI. There are 13 residues in the CDR3. Trimming stripped 6 bases from V and 0 bases from J, with 6 bases between. CDR3 nucleotides: TGTGCCAGCAGGGTCAGTAGCAATCAGCCCCAGCATTTT. Its translation is CASRVSSNQPQHF.

The chain employs TRBV6-1 and TRBJ2-3, with a possible D match to TRBD1 (5 bases). Germline lookup yields CDR1 MNHNS and CDR2 SASEGT. The CDR3 extends over 16 amino acids. The germline V and J ends were trimmed by 3 bases and 6 bases, with 19 bases remaining between them. The CDR3 DNA reads as TGTGCCAGCAGTGACTTGACAGCCCGACTGGACGATACGCAGTATTTT. Translating it yields CASSDLTARLDDTQYF.

V and J are TRBV9 and TRBJ2-1; weak D call: TRBD2 (6 bases). The CDR3 is 17 amino acids. Germline CDR1 reads SGDLS; CDR2 reads YYNGEE. The V end lost 4 bases, the J end lost 5 bases, and 22 bases lay between the germline ends. The CDR3 loop reads CASSPHQVAVSDNEQFF. The CDR3 region has the DNA TGTGCCAGCAGCCCTCATCAGGTAGCGGTGTCAGACAATGAGCAGTTCTTC.

The chain is built from TRBV6-5 and TRBJ1-1, with D possibly being TRBD1 (5 bases). This CDR3 region has 15 residues. The V end lost 3 bases, the J end lost 6 bases, and 17 bases lay between the germline ends. The germline CDR1 and CDR2 sequences are MNHEY and SVGAGI. The CDR3 is CASSYRGRGFAEAFF. CDR3 sequence (DNA): TGTGCCAGCAGTTATAGGGGCCGAGGGTTCGCTGAAGCTTTCTTT.

J is TRBJ2-2 and V is TRBV6-5, with no clear D. The CDR3 loop spans 14 amino acids. V was trimmed by 5 bases and J by 1 base, leaving 8 bases between them. Germline V gene data show CDR1 as MNHEY and CDR2 as SVGAGI. The CDR3 nucleotides are TGTGCCAGCAGTCCTGGATTGAACACCGGGGAGCTGTTTTTT. Translating it yields CASSPGLNTGELFF.

V usage is TRBV4-3 and J usage is TRBJ2-3; 8 bases map to TRBD2. Trimming cost V 1 base and J 1 base; bases outside gene matches: 4. CDR1 and CDR2 (germline): LGHNA, YSLEER. The CDR3 extends over 16 amino acids. CDR3 sequence (DNA): TGCGCCAGCAGCCAAGGCCTAGCGGGCGGCACAGATACGCAGTATTTT. Amino acids: CASSQGLAGGTDTQYF.

The chain has TRBV7-2 and TRBJ1-1; D not certain. This CDR3 region has 15 residues. V lost 5 bases and J 1 base, leaving 14 bases between the germline ends. The V gene's germline CDR1 is SGHTA and CDR2 FQGNSA. The CDR3 region has the DNA TGTGCCAGCAGCCTGAGCCAAGTAACGAACACTGAAGCTTTCTTT. As protein: CASSLSQVTNTEAFF. Full variable domain (remainder filled in from reference TRBV7-2 and TRBJ1-1): GAGVSQSPSNKVTEKGKDVELRCDPISGHTALYWYRQSLGQGLEFLIYFQGNSAPDKSGLPSDRFSAERTGGSVSTLTIQRTQQEDSAVYLCASSLSQVTNTEAFFGQGTRLTVV.

The V gene is TRBV6-5, the J gene TRBJ2-7; D possibly corresponds to TRBD1 (5 bases). The CDR3 totals 15 residues. V lost 7 bases to trimming and J lost 1 base, with 17 bases between them. The V gene's germline CDR1 is MNHEY and CDR2 SVGAGI. The CDR3 here is CASTFRPGPSYEQYF. CDR3 coding DNA: TGTGCCAGCACCTTCCGGCCAGGGCCGTCCTACGAGCAGTACTTC.

The gene calls are TRBV11-2 and TRBJ2-1; TRBD2 matches 15 bases. The CDR3 contains 17 residues. Losses at the gene ends were 5 bases for V and 7 bases for J; bases not matched to a gene: 9. Germline loops: CDR1 SGHAT, CDR2 FQNNGV. The CDR3 spells CASSPWTSGGARNEQFF. CDR3 bases: TGTGCCAGCAGCCCATGGACTAGCGGGGGGGCGAGGAATGAGCAGTTCTTC.

The chain uses TRBV7-8 and TRBJ2-5; no definite D call. The CDR3 covers 15 residues. Between the trimmed V and J ends, which lost 1 base and 1 base, there was a span of 10 bases. In germline, CDR1 is SGHVS, CDR2 FQNEAQ. The CDR3 is CASSLVWGSQETQYF. In nucleotides, the CDR3 is TGTGCCAGCAGCTTAGTTTGGGGATCCCAAGAGACCCAGTACTTC.

As concerns this clone: It is likely a read error, because the conserved phenylalanine at the end of the CDR3 is missing. It is unclear where the CDR3 begins or ends on the DNA, so no DNA is shown, and the CDR3 is as TCRdb lists it. The chain is built from TRBV27 and TRBJ1-3. Germline assignment: CDR1 MNHEY and CDR2 SMNVEV (reference sequence). The CDR3 is 8 residues long, ends included. This CDR3 is CASSSRNI.

This chain connects TRBV5-6 to TRBJ1-3; tentatively, D is TRBD1 (5 bases). Trimming shortened V by 5 bases and J by 0 bases, and 9 bases separated the two germline ends. CDR1 and CDR2 (germline): SGHDT, YYEEEE. The CDR3 consists of 14 residues. The CDR3 here is CASRGDYSGNTIYF. CDR3 nucleotides: TGTGCCAGCAGGGGGGATTACTCTGGAAACACCATATATTTT. The variable domain in full, with the rest retrieved from reference TRBV5-6 and TRBJ1-3, is DAGVTQSPTHLIKTRGQQVTLRCSPKSGHDTVSWYQQALGQGPQFIFQYYEEEERQRGNFPDRFSGHQFPNYSSELNVNALLLGDSALYLCASRGDYSGNTIYFGEGSWLTVV.

The CDR3 is CASTLGTASSYEQYF. CDR3 bases: TGCGCCAGCACCCTAGGGACAGCAAGCTCCTACGAGCAGTACTTC. The chain has TRBV5-1 and TRBJ2-7; 7 bases line up with TRBD1. From germline, CDR1 is SGHRS and CDR2 YFSETQ. This CDR3 has 15 residues. Losses at the gene ends were 6 bases for V and 0 bases for J; bases not matched to a gene: 9. The whole variable domain, filled in from reference TRBV5-1 and TRBJ2-7, reads KAGVTQTPRYLIKTRGQQVTLSCSPISGHRSVSWYQQTPGQGLQFLFEYFSETQRNKGNFPGRFSGRQFSNSRSEMNVSTLELGDSALYLCASTLGTASSYEQYFGPGTRLTVT.

This clone was seen a handful of times. J is TRBJ1-6 and V is TRBV7-2; D gene ambiguous. Trimming took off 5 bases at V and 0 bases at J, with 11 bases between the two ends. In germline, CDR1 is SGHTA, CDR2 FQGNSA. This CDR3 has 16 amino acids. The CDR3 DNA reads as TGTGCCAGCAGCCCCTTCCAGAGCTCCTATAATTCACCCCTCCACTTT. It specifies CASSPFQSSYNSPLHF.

This clone appeared a single time. The chain joins TRBV27 to TRBJ1-2, with TRBD1 as a possible D gene (5 bases). The CDR3 is 13 amino acids. Looked up from germline, CDR1 is MNHEY and CDR2 is SMNVEV (reference sequence). With 3 bases removed from V and 2 bases from J, the gap between germline ends came to 7 bases. The DNA for the CDR3 is TGTGCCAGCAGTTTGGGACGAAACTATGGCTACACCTTC. It codes for CASSLGRNYGYTF.

The J gene is TRBJ1-2, the V gene TRBV19; D possibly corresponds to TRBD1 (6 bases). V lost 6 bases and J 6 bases, leaving 11 bases between the germline ends. The germline CDR1 and CDR2 sequences are LNHDA and SQIVND (reference sequence). The CDR3 is made up of 12 amino acids. CDR3 region: CASRWGLHGYTF. CDR3 bases: TGTGCCAGTAGATGGGGGCTCCATGGCTACACCTTC. The variable domain in full, completed from reference TRBV19 and TRBJ1-2, reads DGGITQSPKYLFRKEGQNVTLSCEQNLNHDAMYWYRQDPGQGLRLIYYSQIVNDFQKGDIAEGYSVSREKKESFPLTVTSAQKNPTAFYLCASRWGLHGYTFGSGTRLTVV.

This clone was observed once. The chain has TRBV28 and TRBJ2-3; tentatively, D is TRBD2 (6 bases). The CDR3 has 16 amino acids. Germline assignment: CDR1 MDHEN and CDR2 SYDVKM. V lost 2 bases, J lost 6 bases, and 18 bases lay in between. The CDR3: CASSLRAGPDHDTQYF. As DNA, the CDR3 is TGTGCCAGCAGTTTAAGGGCGGGACCCGACCACGATACGCAGTATTTT.

V is TRBV6-5 and J is TRBJ1-6; D remains ambiguous. The CDR3 totals 13 residues. In germline, CDR1 is MNHEY, CDR2 SVGAGI. The V and J ends lost 4 bases and 7 bases respectively, with 8 bases between them. CDR3 in DNA: TGTGCCAGCAGTTCCGGTTTGAATTCACCCCTCCACTTT. The encoded protein is CASSSGLNSPLHF.

This clone has more than one count but fewer than ten. The chain has TRBV11-2 and TRBJ2-5, with 13 positions matching TRBD2. The CDR3 spans 19 residues. The germline gives CDR1 SGHAT, CDR2 FQNNGV. Germline trimming cut 5 bases from V and 3 bases from J; bases unmatched to any gene: 15. This CDR3 is CASSTLPRTSGSNEETQYF. The CDR3 DNA reads as TGTGCCAGCAGCACTCTACCCAGGACTAGCGGGAGTAATGAAGAGACCCAGTACTTC.

The CDR3 region has the DNA TGTGCCAGCAGTTACTCTGGGCAAGGGGCTTTCTTT. As protein: CASSYSGQGAFF. The J gene is TRBJ1-1, the V gene TRBV6-6; D uncertain. The CDR3 spans 12 residues. CDR1 and CDR2 from the germline V gene are MNHNY and SVGAGI (reference sequence). Between the trimmed V and J ends, which lost 0 bases and 11 bases, there was a span of 10 bases.

The CDR3 DNA is TGTGCCAGTAGTATGCGCCGCCCACAGGGATATGGCTACACCTTC. Residues: CASSMRRPQGYGYTF. The chain couples TRBV19 to TRBJ1-2, with D perhaps matching TRBD1 (6 bases). The length of the CDR3 is 15 residues. Germline V gene sequence: CDR1 LNHDA, CDR2 SQIVND (reference sequence). Trimming stripped 3 bases from V and 5 bases from J, with 16 bases between.

Only one count was recorded for this clone. The gene calls are TRBV18 and TRBJ2-7, with 9 bases fitting TRBD1. The CDR3 consists of 14 residues. V lost 3 bases to trimming and J lost 5 bases; unmatched junction nucleotides: 5. Germline V CDR1 and CDR2: KGHSH, LQKENI. As DNA, the CDR3 is TGTGCCAGCTCACCTGGACAGGGGTTGAACGAGCAGTACTTC. Its protein is CASSPGQGLNEQYF.